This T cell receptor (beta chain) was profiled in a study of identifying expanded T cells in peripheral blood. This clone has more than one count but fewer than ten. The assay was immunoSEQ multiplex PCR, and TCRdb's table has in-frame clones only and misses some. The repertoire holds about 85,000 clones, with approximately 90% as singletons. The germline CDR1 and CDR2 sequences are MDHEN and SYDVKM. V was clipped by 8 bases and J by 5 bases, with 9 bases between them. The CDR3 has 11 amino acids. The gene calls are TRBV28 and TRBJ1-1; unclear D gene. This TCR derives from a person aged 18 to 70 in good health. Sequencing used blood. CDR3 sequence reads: CASHRRTEAFF. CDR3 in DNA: TGTGCCAGCCATCGGCGGACTGAAGCTTTCTTT.